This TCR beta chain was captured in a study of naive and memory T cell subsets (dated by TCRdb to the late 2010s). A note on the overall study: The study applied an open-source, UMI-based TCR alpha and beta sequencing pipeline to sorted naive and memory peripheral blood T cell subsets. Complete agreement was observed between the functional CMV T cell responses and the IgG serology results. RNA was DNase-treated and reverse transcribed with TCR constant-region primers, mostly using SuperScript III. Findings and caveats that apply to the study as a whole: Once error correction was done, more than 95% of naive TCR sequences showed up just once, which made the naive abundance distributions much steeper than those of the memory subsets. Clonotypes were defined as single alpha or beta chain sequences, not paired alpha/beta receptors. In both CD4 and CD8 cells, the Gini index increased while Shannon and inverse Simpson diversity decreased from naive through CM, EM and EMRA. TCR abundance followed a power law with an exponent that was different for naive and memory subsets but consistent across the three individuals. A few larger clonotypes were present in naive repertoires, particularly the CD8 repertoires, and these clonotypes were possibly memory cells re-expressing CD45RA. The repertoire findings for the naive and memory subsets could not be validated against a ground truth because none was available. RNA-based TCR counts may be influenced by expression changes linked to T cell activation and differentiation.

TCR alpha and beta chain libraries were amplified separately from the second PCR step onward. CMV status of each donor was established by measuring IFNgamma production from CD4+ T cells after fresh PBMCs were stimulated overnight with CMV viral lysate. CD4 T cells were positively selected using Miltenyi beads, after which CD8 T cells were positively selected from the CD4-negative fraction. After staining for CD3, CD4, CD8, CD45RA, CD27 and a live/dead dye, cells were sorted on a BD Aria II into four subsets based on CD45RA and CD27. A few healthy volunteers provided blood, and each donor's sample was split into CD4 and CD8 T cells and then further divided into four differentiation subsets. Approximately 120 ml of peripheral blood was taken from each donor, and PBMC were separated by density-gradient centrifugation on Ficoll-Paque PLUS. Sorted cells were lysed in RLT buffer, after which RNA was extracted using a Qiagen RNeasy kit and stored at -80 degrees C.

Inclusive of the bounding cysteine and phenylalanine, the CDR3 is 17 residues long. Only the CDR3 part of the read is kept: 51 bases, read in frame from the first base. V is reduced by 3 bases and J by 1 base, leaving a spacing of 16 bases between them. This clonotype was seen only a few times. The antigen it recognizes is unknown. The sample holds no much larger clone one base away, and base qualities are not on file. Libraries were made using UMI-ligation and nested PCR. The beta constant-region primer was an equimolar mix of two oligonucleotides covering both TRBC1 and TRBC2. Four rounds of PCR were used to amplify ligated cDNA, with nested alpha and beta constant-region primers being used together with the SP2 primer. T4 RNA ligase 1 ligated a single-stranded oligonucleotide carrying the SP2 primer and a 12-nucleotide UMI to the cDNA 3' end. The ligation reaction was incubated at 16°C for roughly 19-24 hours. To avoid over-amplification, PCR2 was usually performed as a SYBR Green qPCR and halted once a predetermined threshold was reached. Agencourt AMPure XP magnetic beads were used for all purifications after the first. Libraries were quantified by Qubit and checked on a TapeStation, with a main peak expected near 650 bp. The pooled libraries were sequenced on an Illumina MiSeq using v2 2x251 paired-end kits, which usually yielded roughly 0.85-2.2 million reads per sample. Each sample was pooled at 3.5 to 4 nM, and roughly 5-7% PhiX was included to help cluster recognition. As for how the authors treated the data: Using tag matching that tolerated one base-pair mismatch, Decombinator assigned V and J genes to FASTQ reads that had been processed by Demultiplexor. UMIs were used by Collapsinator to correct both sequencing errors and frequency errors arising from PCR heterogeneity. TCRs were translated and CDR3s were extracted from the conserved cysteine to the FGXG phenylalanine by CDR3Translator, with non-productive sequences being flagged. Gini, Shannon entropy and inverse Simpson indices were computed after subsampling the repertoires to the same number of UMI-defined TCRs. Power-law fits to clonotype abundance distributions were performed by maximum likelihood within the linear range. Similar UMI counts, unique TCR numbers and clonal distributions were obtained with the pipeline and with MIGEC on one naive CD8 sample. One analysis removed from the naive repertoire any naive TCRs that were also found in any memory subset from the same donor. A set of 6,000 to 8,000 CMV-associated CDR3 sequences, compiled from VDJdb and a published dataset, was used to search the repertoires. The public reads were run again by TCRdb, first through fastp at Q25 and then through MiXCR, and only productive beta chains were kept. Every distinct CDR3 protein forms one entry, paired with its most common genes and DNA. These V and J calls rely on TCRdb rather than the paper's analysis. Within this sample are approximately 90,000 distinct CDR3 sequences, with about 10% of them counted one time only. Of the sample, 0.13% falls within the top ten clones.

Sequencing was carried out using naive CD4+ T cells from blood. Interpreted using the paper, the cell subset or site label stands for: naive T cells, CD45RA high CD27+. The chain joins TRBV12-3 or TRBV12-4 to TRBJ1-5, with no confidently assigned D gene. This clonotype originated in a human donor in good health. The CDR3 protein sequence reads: CASSFSVRAGSNQPQHF. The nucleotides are TGTGCCAGCAGTTTTTCTGTACGGGCGGGAAGCAATCAGCCCCAGCATTTT.